Listed here are 5 T cell receptor beta chains from one sample, sequenced in a study of CD8+ T cells in alopecia areata. Extracted RNA was reverse transcribed into cDNA, the sequencing template. Here immunoSEQ multiplex PCR was the method, and the copy in TCRdb shows in-frame clones only, minus some. The sample has 270,000 or so clones, none seen only once. Sorting of pooled cutaneous lymph node cells used CD4, CD8alpha, NKG2D, NKG2ACE and other markers. The sample consisted of CD4+ T cells sorted from a lymph node. All receptors come from a C3H/HeJ mouse with alopecia areata. For the strain, the MHC haplotype given is H2-k.

A few counts support this clone. Gene names are mouse gene names. The read ends 4 residues shy of where the CDR3 ends; the end is completed using the germline J gene. The chain carries TRBV19 and TRBJ2-5; 8 nucleotides match TRBD1. Germline CDR1 reads FNHDT; CDR2 reads SITEND (reference sequence). The length of the CDR3 is 15 residues. Trimming cost V 2 bases and J 2 bases; bases outside gene matches: 4. The CDR3 reads CASSITGGIQDTQYF. CDR3 DNA (partial): TGTGCCAGCAGTATTACAGGGGGGATCCAAGAC.

This clone was counted between two and nine times. Gene and germline names: mouse. The read finishes 4 residues shy of the CDR3 end, and the germline J gene is used to complete it. The genes are TRBV31 and TRBJ2-2, with D perhaps matching TRBD2 (6 bases). V gave up 0 bases and J gave up 0 bases, with 8 bases separating them. CDR1 is GKSSPN and CDR2 is SITVG in the germline V gene. The CDR3 spans 15 residues. CDR3 in amino acids: CAWSLGLPNTGQLYF. The part of the CDR3 DNA that was read is TGTGCCTGGAGTCTAGGACTGCCAAACACCGGG.

This clone was seen only a few times. Genes here carry mouse names. The CDR3 end falls 4 residues outside the read, so it is completed with the germline J gene. The rearrangement uses TRBV19 and TRBJ2-7; 7 bases fit TRBD2. There are 17 residues in the CDR3. Trimming at V came to 0 bases and at J to 0 bases, leaving 9 bases not matched to a gene. CDR1 and CDR2 (germline): FNHDT, SITEND (reference sequence). The sequenced part of the CDR3 DNA is TGTGCCAGCAGTATAGCTCTCCTGGGGGAAAGCTCCTAT. Amino acid sequence: CASSIALLGESSY. The entire CDR3 protein is CASSIALLGESSYEQYF.

Note on this clone: Any gene name here is a mouse gene name. CDR3 DNA (partial): TGTGCCAGCAGCCCCAGGGGTTAT. This codes for CASSPRGY. The full-length CDR3 reads as CASSPRGYEQYF. V gene TRBV13-3 combines with J gene TRBJ2-7, with D possibly being TRBD1 (6 bases). The read ends 4 residues before the CDR3 terminus; that terminus is restored from the germline J gene. In germline, CDR1 is NNHDY, CDR2 SYVADS. This CDR3 has 12 amino acids.

Worth noting for this clone: All gene names here are mouse names. The CDR3 is cut off 4 residues early in the read; its end comes from the germline J gene. V and J are TRBV19 and TRBJ1-2; TRBD1 agrees at 10 bases. J was trimmed by 4 bases and V by 5 bases; bases with no gene match: 5. There are 14 residues in the CDR3. Germline V gene data show CDR1 as FNHDT and CDR2 as SITEND (reference sequence). Partial CDR3 DNA: TGTGCCAGCAGACCGGGACAGGGGACCTCC. Amino acid sequence: CASRPGQGTS. The CDR3 in full is CASRPGQGTSDYTF.